One and the same sample provided the 27 T cell receptor beta chains below, sequenced in a study of siplizumab effects on memory and regulatory T cells. Some clones are missing from TCRdb's copy, which holds only in-frame ones; the method was immunoSEQ multiplex PCR. The sample yields about 100,000 clones, roughly 94% seen once. The specimen was non-Treg CD4+ T cells sorted from blood. The receptor set was obtained from a human donor in good health.

This chain uses TRBV7-6 with TRBJ2-5; 11 bases fit TRBD2. The CDR3 spans 14 residues. In germline, CDR1 is SGHVS, CDR2 FNYEAQ. Trimming cost V 5 bases and J 5 bases; bases outside gene matches: 4. This CDR3 reads CASSRTSGSETQYF. CDR3 nucleotides: TGTGCCAGCAGCAGAACTAGCGGGAGCGAGACCCAGTACTTC.

The chain uses TRBV7-8 and TRBJ1-5, with D uncertain. Per the germline V gene, CDR1 is SGHVS and CDR2 is FQNEAQ. The CDR3 spans 12 residues. The germline V and J ends were trimmed by 2 bases and 9 bases, with 8 bases remaining between them. The CDR3 DNA reads as TGTGCCAGCAGCTTACCCTATGCGCCCCAGCATTTT. Translating it yields CASSLPYAPQHF.

V and J are TRBV28 and TRBJ2-1, with D maybe TRBD2 (6 bases). CDR3 length equals 15 residues. The ends were cut back, 5 bases at V and 8 bases at J, with 19 bases in the middle. From germline, CDR1 is MDHEN and CDR2 SYDVKM. CDR3 region: CASSRSGRTFDEQFF. The CDR3 region has the DNA TGTGCCAGCAGTCGTAGCGGAAGAACATTCGATGAGCAGTTCTTC.

This chain connects TRBV7-3 to TRBJ2-6, with 12 bases that match TRBD1. The CDR3 covers 20 residues. Germline V gene sequence: CDR1 SGHTA, CDR2 FQGTGA. The V segment lost 2 bases and the J segment 4 bases; nucleotides outside the gene matches: 12. The DNA for the CDR3 is TGTGCCAGCAGCTTACGGGCCCTGGGACAGGGGGCGGCAGGGGCCAACGTCCTGACTTTC. It translates to CASSLRALGQGAAGANVLTF.

The chain carries TRBV29-1 and TRBJ2-7; possible D gene TRBD1, 6 bases. Germline-derived CDR1 and CDR2 are SQVTM and ANQGSEA. Between the trimmed V and J ends, which lost 5 bases and 2 bases, there was a span of 10 bases. CDR3 length equals 12 residues. The CDR3 is CSVTGQPYEQYF. CDR3 sequence (DNA): TGCAGCGTTACAGGACAGCCCTACGAGCAGTACTTC.

The chain recombines TRBV28 with TRBJ2-7, with D perhaps given as TRBD1 or TRBD2 (6 bases each). Trimming took off 2 bases at V and 2 bases at J, with 13 bases between the two ends. CDR3 length: 15 amino acids. Germline loops: CDR1 MDHEN, CDR2 SYDVKM. The CDR3 loop is CASSLEGGGTYEQYF. The CDR3, as DNA: TGTGCCAGCAGTTTAGAGGGGGGCGGTACCTACGAGCAGTACTTC.

The V gene is TRBV30, the J gene TRBJ1-3; unclear D gene. The germline V gene encodes CDR1 GTSNPN and CDR2 SVGIG (reference sequence). The CDR3 has 15 amino acids. The V end lost 0 bases, the J end lost 0 bases, and 9 bases lay between the germline ends. The CDR3 region is CAWSVLGNSGNTIYF. The CDR3 DNA sequence: TGTGCCTGGAGTGTACTCGGTAACTCTGGAAACACCATATATTTT.

V gene TRBV18 combines with J gene TRBJ1-1; D might be TRBD1 (5 bases). Per the germline V gene, CDR1 is KGHSH and CDR2 is LQKENI. The germline V and J ends were trimmed by 3 bases and 3 bases, with 11 bases remaining between them. The length of the CDR3 is 14 residues. In DNA, the CDR3 is TGTGCCAGCTCACCGACAGATTCGTACACTGAAGCTTTCTTT. This encodes CASSPTDSYTEAFF.

CDR3 sequence: CASNRDSGDTQYF. Here the CDR3 DNA reads TGCGCCAGCAACCGGGACAGCGGGGATACGCAGTATTTT. This sequence joins TRBV10-1 and TRBJ2-3; D may be TRBD1 (7 bases). This CDR3 has 13 residues. Germline V gene sequence: CDR1 WNHNN, CDR2 SYGVQD (reference sequence). The V and J ends lost 7 bases and 6 bases respectively, with 14 bases between them.

V gene TRBV4-1 combines with J gene TRBJ2-7, with D tentatively TRBD1 (6 bases). Germline-derived CDR1 and CDR2 are MGHRA and YSYEKL. This CDR3 is 16 amino acids long. The V and J ends lost 0 bases and 5 bases respectively, with 17 bases between them. The CDR3 DNA sequence: TGCGCCAGCAGCCAAGAGGGGGTGGGACACAACAACGAGCAGTACTTC. Translating gives CASSQEGVGHNNEQYF.

The V and J genes are TRBV5-1 and TRBJ2-1; no definite D call. Deletions cut 4 bases from V and 7 bases from J, with 12 bases between. Germline V gene data show CDR1 as SGHRS and CDR2 as YFSETQ. The CDR3 contains 13 residues. This chain's CDR3 is CASSPETRNEQFF. The DNA of the CDR3 is TGCGCCAGCAGCCCCGAAACGAGAAATGAGCAGTTCTTC.

This clone was counted a single time. The chain carries TRBV5-1 and TRBJ2-1; the D gene is possibly TRBD2 (5 bases). The CDR3 spans 16 residues. Trimming removed 0 bases from V and 3 bases from J, with 13 bases in between. Germline CDR1 SGHRS, CDR2 YFSETQ. For the CDR3, the DNA is TGCGCCAGCAGCTTGGTTGTAGGACTCAACTACAATGAGCAGTTCTTC. Encoded protein: CASSLVVGLNYNEQFF.

The chain is built from TRBV6-5 and TRBJ2-7, with D possibly matching TRBD1 (7 bases). The germline V gene has CDR1 MNHEY and CDR2 SVGAGI. CDR3 length: 15 residues. With 6 bases removed from V and 5 bases from J, the gap between germline ends came to 20 bases. Here the CDR3 DNA reads TGTGCCAGCAGCTTTGACAGGGCTCGGGGGAACGAGCAGTACTTC. Its translation is CASSFDRARGNEQYF.

The chain couples TRBV28 to TRBJ2-2; 11 bases agree with TRBD1. The CDR3 loop spans 14 amino acids. V dropped 2 bases and J dropped 12; count of bases not matched to a gene: 5. The germline V gene encodes CDR1 MDHEN and CDR2 SYDVKM. Here the CDR3 reads CASSLRTGGRKLFF. The CDR3 bases are TGTGCCAGCAGTTTACGGACAGGGGGCAGAAAGCTGTTTTTT. The entire variable domain, with the rest obtained from reference TRBV28 and TRBJ2-2, is as follows: DVKVTQSSRYLVKRTGEKVFLECVQDMDHENMFWYRQDPGLGLRLIYFSYDVKMKEKGDIPEGYSVSREKKERFSLILESASTNQTSMYLCASSLRTGGRKLFFGEGSRLTVL.

The V call is TRBV30, the J call TRBJ2-7; 9 nucleotides line up with TRBD1. V lost 0 bases, J lost 6 bases, and 12 bases stayed unmatched. The CDR3 runs 16 residues. Germline CDR1 reads GTSNPN; CDR2 reads SVGIG (reference sequence). CDR3 nucleotides: TGTGCCTGGAGTGTACTTCGAGGTTACAGGGGGCCCGAGCAGTACTTC. This encodes CAWSVLRGYRGPEQYF.

CDR3: CASSFSRLAKNIQYF. The CDR3 region has the DNA TGTGCCAGCAGTTTTAGCAGATTAGCCAAAAACATTCAGTACTTC. The chain combines TRBV2 with TRBJ2-4; no firm D call. Trimming removed 5 bases from V and 0 bases from J, with 11 bases in between. The germline V gene has CDR1 SNHLY and CDR2 FYNNEI. This CDR3 is 15 amino acids long.

The chain uses TRBV5-1 and TRBJ1-5; 9 bases align to TRBD1. Germline CDR1 reads SGHRS; CDR2 reads YFSETQ. The CDR3 runs to 14 residues. The junction had 1 base not matched to a gene; V was cut back by 0 bases and J by 6 bases. The CDR3, as DNA: TGCGCCAGCAGCTTGGGGACAGGGGCTCAGCCCCAGCATTTT. This translates into CASSLGTGAQPQHF.

In its sample, this clone was seen once. The rearrangement links TRBV2 to TRBJ1-1; D remains ambiguous. V lost 7 bases to trimming and J lost 11 bases, with 20 bases between them. Germline assignment: CDR1 SNHLY and CDR2 FYNNEI. This CDR3 is 13 amino acids long. The CDR3 region has the DNA TGTGCCAGCACGCACTATAGGCTAGATGATGCTTTCTTT. Residues: CASTHYRLDDAFF.

V and J are TRBV7-9 and TRBJ1-5, with D maybe TRBD1 (6 bases). In germline, CDR1 is SEHNR, CDR2 FQNEAQ (reference sequence). The CDR3 covers 14 residues. Deletions cut 5 bases from V and 6 bases from J, with 14 bases between. The CDR3 sequence is CASSGSRGGQPQHF. Written as DNA, the CDR3 is TGTGCCAGCAGCGGCTCCAGGGGAGGTCAGCCCCAGCATTTT.

CDR3 DNA: TGTGCCAGCAGCGTGAAATCAGGACAGGGTTACGAGCAGTACTTC. Translation: CASSVKSGQGYEQYF. The V and J genes are TRBV9 and TRBJ2-7; 8 bases agree with TRBD1. V shed 2 bases and J 4 bases; nucleotides not matched to a gene: 8. Germline CDR1 and CDR2: SGDLS and YYNGEE. The CDR3 is 15 amino acids.

This clone is a singleton in its sample. J is TRBJ2-5 and V is TRBV7-9, with 10 bases lining up with TRBD2. Germline V lookup: CDR1 SEHNR, CDR2 FQNEAQ (reference sequence). The length of the CDR3 is 17 residues. The ends lost 3 bases at V and 1 base at J; junction bases unmatched: 8. The CDR3 spells CASSFPGLAELQETQYF. In DNA form, the CDR3 reads TGTGCCAGCAGCTTCCCTGGACTAGCGGAACTCCAAGAGACCCAGTACTTC.

The chain joins TRBV15 to TRBJ1-3, with 7 bases fitting TRBD1. The germline V gene encodes CDR1 LNHNV and CDR2 YYDKDF (reference sequence). The trim removed 3 bases at V and 0 bases at J, leaving 2 bases unmatched. This CDR3 is built from 15 residues. The CDR3 region is CATSRTGPSGNTIYF. The CDR3 DNA reads as TGTGCCACCAGCAGGACAGGGCCCTCTGGAAACACCATATATTTT. The entire variable domain, with the rest obtained from reference TRBV15 and TRBJ1-3, is as follows: DAMVIQNPRYQVTQFGKPVTLSCSQTLNHNVMYWYQQKSSQAPKLLFHYYDKDFNNEADTPDNFQSRRPNTSFCFLDIRSPGLGDTAMYLCATSRTGPSGNTIYFGEGSWLTVV.

The table lists this clone with a count of one. J is TRBJ2-1 and V is TRBV6-4, with D unclear. Trimming pared 6 bases from V and 5 bases from J, leaving 11 bases between. Germline CDR1 reads MRHNA; CDR2 reads SNTAGT. The CDR3 covers 13 residues. As DNA, the CDR3 is TGTGCCAGCAGCTTTGGGGTTAACAATGAGCAGTTCTTC. This gives the protein CASSFGVNNEQFF.

CDR3 protein: CASSLDRYQPQHF. The CDR3 DNA reads as TGTGCCAGCAGCTTGGACAGATATCAGCCCCAGCATTTT. This chain joins TRBV5-5 and TRBJ1-5; D ambiguous. Germline V lookup: CDR1 SGHKS, CDR2 YYEKEE (reference sequence). The CDR3 is 13 residues long. V lost 0 bases to trimming and J lost 5 bases, with 6 bases between them.

Comments on this clone: The junction departs from germline at one end; a sequencing error may be responsible. This chain uses TRBV6-5 with TRBJ1-3; tentative D call: TRBD1 (6 bases). CDR1 MNHEY and CDR2 SVGAGI come from the germline V gene. This CDR3 has 14 residues. CDR3 loop: CATSQGFSGNTIYF. DNA for the CDR3: TGTGCCACCAGTCAGGGGTTCTCTGGAAACACCATATATTTT.

The CDR3 spells CASSETRHTEAFF. The CDR3 nucleotides read TGTGCCAGCAGTGAAACCAGGCACACTGAAGCTTTCTTT. The chain carries TRBV6-1 and TRBJ1-1; D unclear. The germline V gene has CDR1 MNHNS and CDR2 SASEGT. CDR3 length: 13 amino acids. V was shortened by 2 bases and J by 3 bases, with 7 bases between the two germline ends.

This chain joins TRBV9 and TRBJ1-2; 7 bases agree with TRBD1. This CDR3 is built from 13 residues. Germline CDR1 and CDR2: SGDLS and YYNGEE. V was clipped by 4 bases and J by 4 bases; unmatched bases: 4. The CDR3 sequence is CASSPQGTYGYTF. The CDR3 bases are TGTGCCAGCAGCCCACAGGGGACCTATGGCTACACCTTC.